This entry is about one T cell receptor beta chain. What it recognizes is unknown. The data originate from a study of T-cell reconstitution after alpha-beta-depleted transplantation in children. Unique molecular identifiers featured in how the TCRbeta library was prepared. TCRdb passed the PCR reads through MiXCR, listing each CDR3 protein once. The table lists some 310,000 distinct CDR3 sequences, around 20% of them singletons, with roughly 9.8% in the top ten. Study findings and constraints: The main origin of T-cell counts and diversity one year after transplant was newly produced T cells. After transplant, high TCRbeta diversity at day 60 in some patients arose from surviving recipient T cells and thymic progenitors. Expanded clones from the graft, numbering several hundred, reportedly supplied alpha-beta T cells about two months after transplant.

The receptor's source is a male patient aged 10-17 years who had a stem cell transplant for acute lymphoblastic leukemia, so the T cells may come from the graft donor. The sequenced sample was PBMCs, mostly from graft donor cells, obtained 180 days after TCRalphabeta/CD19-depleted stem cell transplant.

CDR3 sequence: CSVIGVGLASDTQYF. The CDR3 DNA reads TGCAGCGTCATTGGTGTTGGACTAGCCTCGGATACGCAGTATTTT. The chain has TRBV29-1 and TRBJ2-3, with TRBD2 matching over 8 bases. V shed 6 bases and J 6 bases; nucleotides not matched to a gene: 14. CDR1 is SQVTM and CDR2 is ANQGSEA in the germline V gene. The CDR3 loop spans 15 amino acids.